The entry that follows covers one TCR beta chain sequence. Its antigen remains unidentified. The junction differs from germline at one of its ends, possibly a read error. The data stem from a study of OX40 agonist ivuxolimab in advanced cancers. Turning to the study itself: People who had prior anti-PD-1, anti-PD-L1 or anti-CTLA-4 therapy could take part, and less than 50% had some. Findings of the study overall: CD8+ T cells were the subset that, on average, had more expanded clones than CD4+.

In germline, CDR1 is SNHLY, CDR2 FYNNEI. This CDR3 comprises 14 residues. Here immunoSEQ multiplex PCR was the method, and the copy in TCRdb shows in-frame clones only, minus some. The data hold about 32,000 clones, with about 80% observed a single time. Collection of blood occurred at baseline, at cycle 4 day 1, and at cycle 7 day 1. This sequence originates from an adult with an advanced solid tumor such as melanoma, head and neck, liver or kidney cancer. The sample here was CD4+ or CD8+ T cells sorted from blood, taken in a trial of the OX40 agonist ivuxolimab. The J gene is TRBJ2-3, the V gene TRBV2, with 11 bases lining up with TRBD1. CDR3 sequence (DNA): TGTGCCAGCAGTGAAGAGCTAGGACAGGGGGCCAAGCATTTT. This gives the protein CASSEELGQGAKHF.